This TCR beta chain was documented in a study of Ad26.COV2.S vaccination and SARS-CoV-2 variants. General study findings and limits: Substantial breadth was reported for post-vaccination spike-specific CD8+ and CD4+ T cells. Breadth and depth estimates from TCRs may understate total T cell responses.

As to this clone: Its antigen remains unidentified.

Only in-frame clones appear in the TCRdb table, and some are missing; sequencing was by immunoSEQ multiplex PCR. The sample consists of tens of thousands of clones, less than 85% of them appearing once. The CDR3 length is 13 residues. The germline V and J ends were trimmed by 7 bases and 0 bases, with 9 bases remaining between them. Germline V gene lookup returns CDR1 MDHEN and CDR2 SYDVKM. This rearrangement joins TRBV28 to TRBJ1-2; D call uncertain. Here the sequenced sample was peripheral blood, taken after recovery from COVID-19. The TCR was taken from a human donor who had recovered from COVID-19. The CDR3 DNA follows: TGTGCCAGCATTGGCACCCCTAACTATGGCTACACCTTC. This translates into CASIGTPNYGYTF.